This T cell receptor beta chain was retrieved from a study of blood T cell repertoires in COVID-19. Profiling relied on immunoSEQ multiplex PCR, and the TCRdb table lists in-frame clones only, not all of them. The sample lists roughly 43,000 clones; roughly 89% were seen once. CDR3 length: 14 amino acids. V gave up 8 bases and J gave up 7 bases; unmatched junction bases: 13. Germline V lookup: CDR1 ENHRY, CDR2 SYGVKD. This chain joins TRBV10-3 and TRBJ2-7; 8 bases fit TRBD2. The source of this sequence is a man aged 55-75 years with active COVID-19. Sequenced: peripheral blood. CDR3 sequence: CAIGGTSPSGEQYF. The CDR3 bases are TGTGCCATCGGGGGGACTAGTCCCTCGGGAGAGCAGTACTTC.